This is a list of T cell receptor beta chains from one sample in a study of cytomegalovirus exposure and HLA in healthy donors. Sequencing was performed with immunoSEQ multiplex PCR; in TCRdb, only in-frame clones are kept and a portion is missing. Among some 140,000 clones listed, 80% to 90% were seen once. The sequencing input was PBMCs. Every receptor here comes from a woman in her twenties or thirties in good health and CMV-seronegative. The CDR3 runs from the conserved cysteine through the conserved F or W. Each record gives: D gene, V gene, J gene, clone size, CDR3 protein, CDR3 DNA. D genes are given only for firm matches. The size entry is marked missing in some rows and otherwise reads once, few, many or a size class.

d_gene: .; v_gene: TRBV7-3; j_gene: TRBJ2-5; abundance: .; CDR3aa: CASSRGWKETQYF; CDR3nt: TGTGCCAGCAGCAGAGGGTGGAAAGAGACCCAGTACTTC
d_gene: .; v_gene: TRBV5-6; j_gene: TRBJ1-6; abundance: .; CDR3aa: CASSLERNSPLHF; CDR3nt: TGTGCCAGCAGCTTGGAGCGGAATTCACCCCTCCACTTT
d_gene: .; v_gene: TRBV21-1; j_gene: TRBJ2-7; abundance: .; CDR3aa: CASSALYAGESYEQYF; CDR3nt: TGTGCCAGCAGCGCCCTATACGCGGGGGAGTCCTACGAGCAGTACTTC
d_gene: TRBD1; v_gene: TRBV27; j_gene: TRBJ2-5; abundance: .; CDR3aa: CASSPKNRGQETQYF; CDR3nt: TGTGCCAGCAGTCCAAAAAACAGGGGACAAGAGACCCAGTACTTC
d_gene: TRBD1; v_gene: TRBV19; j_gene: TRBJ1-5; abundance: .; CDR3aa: CAASGQYDQPQHF; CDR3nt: TGTGCCGCATCGGGACAGTACGATCAGCCCCAGCATTTT
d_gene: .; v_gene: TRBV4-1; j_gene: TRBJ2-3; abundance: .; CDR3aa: CASSPADRTSTDTQYF; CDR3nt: TGCGCCAGCAGCCCCGCAGACAGGACTAGCACAGATACGCAGTATTTT
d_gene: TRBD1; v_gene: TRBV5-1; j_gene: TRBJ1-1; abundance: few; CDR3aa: CASSSFAGGNTEAFF; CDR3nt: TGCGCCAGCAGCTCATTCGCAGGGGGGAACACTGAAGCTTTCTTT
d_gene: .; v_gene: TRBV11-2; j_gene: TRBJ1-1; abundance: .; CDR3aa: CASSLVGGRTEAFF; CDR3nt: TGTGCCAGCAGCTTGGTGGGAGGGCGCACTGAAGCTTTCTTT
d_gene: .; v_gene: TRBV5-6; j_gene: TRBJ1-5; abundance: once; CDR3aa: CASSLVQAGNQPQHF; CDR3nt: TGTGCCAGCAGCTTGGTACAGGCCGGCAATCAGCCCCAGCATTTT
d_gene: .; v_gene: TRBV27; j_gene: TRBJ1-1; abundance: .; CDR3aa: CASSRTSVNTEAFF; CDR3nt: TGTGCCAGCAGTCGGACATCCGTGAACACTGAAGCTTTCTTT
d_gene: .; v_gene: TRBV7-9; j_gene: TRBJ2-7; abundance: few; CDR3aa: CASSSSSAGEQYF; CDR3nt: TGTGCCAGCAGCTCCTCTAGCGCCGGCGAGCAGTACTTC
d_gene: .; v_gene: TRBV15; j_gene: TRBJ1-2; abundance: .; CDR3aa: CATSRGTANYGYTF; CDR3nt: TGTGCCACCAGCAGAGGGACAGCTAACTATGGCTACACCTTC
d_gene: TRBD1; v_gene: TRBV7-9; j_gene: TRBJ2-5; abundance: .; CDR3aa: CASSKGQGLTGTQYF; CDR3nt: TGTGCCAGCAGCAAAGGACAGGGGCTGACGGGGACCCAGTACTTC
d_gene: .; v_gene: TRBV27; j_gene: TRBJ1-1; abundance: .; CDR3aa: CASSLHPLNSVQGFSMAFF; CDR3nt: TGTGCCAGCAGTTTACACCCTCTTAATTCGGTGCAGGGTTTTAGTATGGCTTTCTTT
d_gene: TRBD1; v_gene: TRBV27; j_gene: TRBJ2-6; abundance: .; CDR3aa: CASSLTGTGANVLTF; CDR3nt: TGTGCCAGCAGTTTGACAGGGACTGGGGCCAACGTCCTGACTTTC
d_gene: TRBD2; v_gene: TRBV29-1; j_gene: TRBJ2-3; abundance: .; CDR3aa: CSAPVAGVSLDTQYF; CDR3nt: TGCAGCGCTCCTGTGGCGGGGGTTTCACTAGATACGCAGTATTTT
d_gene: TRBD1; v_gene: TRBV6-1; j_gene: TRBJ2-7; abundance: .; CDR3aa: CASSEGQGASEQYF; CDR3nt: TGTGCCAGCAGTGAAGGACAGGGGGCGTCCGAGCAGTACTTC
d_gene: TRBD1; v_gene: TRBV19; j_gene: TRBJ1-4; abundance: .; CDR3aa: CASSRADRGGEKLFF; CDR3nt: TGTGCCAGTAGTAGGGCCGACAGGGGCGGAGAAAAACTGTTTTTT
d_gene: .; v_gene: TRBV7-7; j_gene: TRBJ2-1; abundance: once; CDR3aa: CASSQRVSGNEQFF; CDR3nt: TGTGCTAGCAGCCAAAGGGTTAGCGGCAATGAGCAGTTCTTC